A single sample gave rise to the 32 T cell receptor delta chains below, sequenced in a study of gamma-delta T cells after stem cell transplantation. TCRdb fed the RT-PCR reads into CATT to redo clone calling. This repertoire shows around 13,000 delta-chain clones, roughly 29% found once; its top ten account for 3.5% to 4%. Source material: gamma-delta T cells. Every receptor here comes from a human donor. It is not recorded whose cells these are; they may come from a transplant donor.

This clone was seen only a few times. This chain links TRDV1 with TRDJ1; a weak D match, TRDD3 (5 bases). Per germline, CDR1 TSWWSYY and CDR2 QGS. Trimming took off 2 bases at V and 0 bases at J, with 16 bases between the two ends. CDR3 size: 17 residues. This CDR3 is CALGETLGELYTDKLIF. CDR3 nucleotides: TGTGCTCTTGGGGAAACTCTAGGGGAGTTGTACACCGATAAACTCATCTTT.

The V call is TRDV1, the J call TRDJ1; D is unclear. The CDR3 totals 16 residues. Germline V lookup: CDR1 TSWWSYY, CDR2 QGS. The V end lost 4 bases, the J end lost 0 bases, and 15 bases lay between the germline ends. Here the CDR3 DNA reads TGTGCTCTTGGGGGACCTTTCCCTGACTACACCGATAAACTCATCTTT. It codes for CALGGPFPDYTDKLIF.

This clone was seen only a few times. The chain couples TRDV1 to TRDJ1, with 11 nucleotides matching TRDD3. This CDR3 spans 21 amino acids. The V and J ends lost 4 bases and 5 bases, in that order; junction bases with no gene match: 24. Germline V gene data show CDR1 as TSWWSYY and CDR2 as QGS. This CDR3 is CALGVRLPFVLWGIRADKLIF. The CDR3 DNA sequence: TGTGCTCTTGGGGTTCGGCTTCCATTCGTTTTGTGGGGGATACGAGCGGATAAACTCATCTTT.

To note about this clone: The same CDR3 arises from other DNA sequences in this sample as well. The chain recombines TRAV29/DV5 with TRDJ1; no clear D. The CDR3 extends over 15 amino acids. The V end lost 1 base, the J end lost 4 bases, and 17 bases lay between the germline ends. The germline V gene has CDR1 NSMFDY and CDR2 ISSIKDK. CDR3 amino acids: CAASPRSGLYDKLIF. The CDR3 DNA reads TGTGCAGCAAGCCCAAGGTCGGGTCTTTACGATAAACTCATCTTT.

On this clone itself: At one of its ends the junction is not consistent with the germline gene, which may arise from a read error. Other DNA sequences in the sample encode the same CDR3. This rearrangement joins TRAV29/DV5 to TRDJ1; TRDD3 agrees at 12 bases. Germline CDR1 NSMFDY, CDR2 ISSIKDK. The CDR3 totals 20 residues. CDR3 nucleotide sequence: TGTGCCGCAAGCAACACTTCTTCCCGGCCTGGGGGATACGGGACCGATAAACTCATCTTT. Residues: CAASNTSSRPGGYGTDKLIF. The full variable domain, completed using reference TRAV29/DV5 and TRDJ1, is DQQVKQNSPSLSVQEGRISILNCDYTNSMFDYFLWYKKYPAEGPTFLISISSIKDKNEDGRFTVFLNKSAKHLSLHIVPSQPGDSAVYFCAASNTSSRPGGYGTDKLIFGKGTRVTVEP.

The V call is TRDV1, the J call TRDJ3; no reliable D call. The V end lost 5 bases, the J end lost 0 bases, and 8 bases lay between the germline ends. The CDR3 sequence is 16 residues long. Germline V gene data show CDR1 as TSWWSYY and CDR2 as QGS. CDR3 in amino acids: CALGPPLSWDTRQMFF. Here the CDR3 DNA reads TGTGCTCTTGGGCCCCCTCTCTCCTGGGACACCCGACAGATGTTTTTC.

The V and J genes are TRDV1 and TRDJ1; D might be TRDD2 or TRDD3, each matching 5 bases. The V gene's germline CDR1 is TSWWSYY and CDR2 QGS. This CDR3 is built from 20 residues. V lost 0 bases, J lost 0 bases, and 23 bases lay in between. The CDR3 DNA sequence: TGTGCTCTTGGGGAACTCCCCATCCTAACGGATAAGGGGAACACCGATAAACTCATCTTT. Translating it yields CALGELPILTDKGNTDKLIF.

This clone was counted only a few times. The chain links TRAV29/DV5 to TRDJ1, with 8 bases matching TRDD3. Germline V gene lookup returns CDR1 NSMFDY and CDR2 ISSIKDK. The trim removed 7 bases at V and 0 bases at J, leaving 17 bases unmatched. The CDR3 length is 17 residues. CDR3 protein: CARAAGGTLEYTDKLIF. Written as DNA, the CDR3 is TGTGCACGTGCTGCTGGGGGAACGCTCGAGTACACCGATAAACTCATCTTT.

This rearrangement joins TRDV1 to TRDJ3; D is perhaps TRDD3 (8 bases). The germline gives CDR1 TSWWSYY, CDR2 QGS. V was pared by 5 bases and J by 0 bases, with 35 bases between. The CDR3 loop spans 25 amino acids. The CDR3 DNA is TGTGCTCTTGGGAACTCGGCCTTCCTCCAACGGCGGGACTGGGGGGACTCCTGGGACACCCGACAGATGTTTTTC. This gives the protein CALGNSAFLQRRDWGDSWDTRQMFF.

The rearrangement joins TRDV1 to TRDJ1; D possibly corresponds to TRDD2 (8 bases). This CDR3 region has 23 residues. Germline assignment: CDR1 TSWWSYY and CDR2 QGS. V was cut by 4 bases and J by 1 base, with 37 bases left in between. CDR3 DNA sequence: TGTGCTCTTGGGGGACCGTCTTACTTCCTACGGGCATTACTGGGGACTATCACCGATAAACTCATCTTT. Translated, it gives CALGGPSYFLRALLGTITDKLIF.

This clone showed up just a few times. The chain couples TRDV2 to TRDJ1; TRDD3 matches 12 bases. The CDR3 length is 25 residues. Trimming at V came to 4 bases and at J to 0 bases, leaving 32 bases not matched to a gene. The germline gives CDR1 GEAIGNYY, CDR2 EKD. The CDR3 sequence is CACETLNEPKLGDTRSLLYTDKLIF. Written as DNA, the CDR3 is TGTGCCTGTGAGACGCTTAACGAGCCCAAGCTGGGGGATACGCGGTCCCTCTTGTACACCGATAAACTCATCTTT.

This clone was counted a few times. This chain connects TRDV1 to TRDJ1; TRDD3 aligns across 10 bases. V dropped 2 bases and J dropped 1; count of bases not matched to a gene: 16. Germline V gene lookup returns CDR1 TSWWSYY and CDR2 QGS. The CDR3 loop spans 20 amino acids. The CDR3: CALGEGRLLHYWGITDKLIF. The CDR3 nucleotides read TGTGCTCTTGGGGAAGGTCGCCTTCTCCATTACTGGGGGATCACCGATAAACTCATCTTT.

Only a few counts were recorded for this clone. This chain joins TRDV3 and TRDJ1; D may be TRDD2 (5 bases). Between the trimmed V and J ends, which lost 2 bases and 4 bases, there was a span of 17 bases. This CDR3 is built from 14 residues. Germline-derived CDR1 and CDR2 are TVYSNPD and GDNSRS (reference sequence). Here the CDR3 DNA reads TGTGCCTTTCCCTACGTGGGCGCCTTCGATAAACTCATCTTT. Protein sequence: CAFPYVGAFDKLIF.

This CDR3 is CAASDLLGDTAQLFF. The CDR3, as DNA: TGTGCAGCAAGCGACCTACTGGGGGATACAGCACAACTCTTCTTT. This chain links TRAV29/DV5 with TRDJ2, with 10 bases lining up with TRDD3. Germline lookup yields CDR1 NSMFDY and CDR2 ISSIKDK. The CDR3 runs 15 residues. V lost 0 bases and J lost 5; bases outside the gene matches: 4. Full variable domain (outside the CDR3, taken from reference TRAV29/DV5 and TRDJ2): DQQVKQNSPSLSVQEGRISILNCDYTNSMFDYFLWYKKYPAEGPTFLISISSIKDKNEDGRFTVFLNKSAKHLSLHIVPSQPGDSAVYFCAASDLLGDTAQLFFGKGTQLIVEP.

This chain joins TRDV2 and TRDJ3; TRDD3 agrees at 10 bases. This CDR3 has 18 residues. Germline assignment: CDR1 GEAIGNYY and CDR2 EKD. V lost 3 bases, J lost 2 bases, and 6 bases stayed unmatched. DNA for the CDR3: TGTGCCTGTGACCCACTGGGGGATGGGGCCTGGGACACCCGACAGATGTTTTTC. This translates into CACDPLGDGAWDTRQMFF.

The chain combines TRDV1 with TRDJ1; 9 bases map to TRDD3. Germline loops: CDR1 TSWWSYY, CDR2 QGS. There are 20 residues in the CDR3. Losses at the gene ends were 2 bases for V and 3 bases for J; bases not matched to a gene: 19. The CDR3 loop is CALGEMYSYLKGDTADKLIF. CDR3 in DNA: TGTGCTCTTGGGGAAATGTATTCATATCTTAAGGGGGATACCGCCGATAAACTCATCTTT.

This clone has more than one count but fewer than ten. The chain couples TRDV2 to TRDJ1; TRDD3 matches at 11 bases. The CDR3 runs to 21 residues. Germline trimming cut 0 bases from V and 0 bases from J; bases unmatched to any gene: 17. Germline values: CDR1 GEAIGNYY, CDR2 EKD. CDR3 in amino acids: CACDTRKPRWGIRGNTDKLIF. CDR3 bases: TGTGCCTGTGACACCAGAAAACCAAGATGGGGGATACGGGGGAACACCGATAAACTCATCTTT.

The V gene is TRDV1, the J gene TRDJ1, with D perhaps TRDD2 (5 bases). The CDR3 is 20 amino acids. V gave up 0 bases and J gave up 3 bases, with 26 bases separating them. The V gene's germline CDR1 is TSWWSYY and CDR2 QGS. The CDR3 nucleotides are TGTGCTCTTGGGGAACTCCAGCCCTTCTTCCGTTTGGTAGGCTCCGATAAACTCATCTTT. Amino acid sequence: CALGELQPFFRLVGSDKLIF.

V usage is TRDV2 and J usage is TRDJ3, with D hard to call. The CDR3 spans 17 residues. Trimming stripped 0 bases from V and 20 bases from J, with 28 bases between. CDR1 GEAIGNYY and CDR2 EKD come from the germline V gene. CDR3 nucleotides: TGTGCCTGTGACACCGCTGTGGGCTCCTTGGACACCCGACAACTGTTTTTC. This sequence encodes CACDTAVGSLDTRQLFF.

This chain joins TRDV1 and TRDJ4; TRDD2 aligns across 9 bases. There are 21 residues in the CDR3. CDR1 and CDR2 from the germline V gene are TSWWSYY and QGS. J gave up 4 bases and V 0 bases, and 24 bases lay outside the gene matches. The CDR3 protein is CALGELPSYRWGPPSWEPLIF. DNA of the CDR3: TGTGCTCTTGGGGAACTTCCTTCCTACAGGTGGGGACCACCCTCATGGGAACCCCTGATCTTT.

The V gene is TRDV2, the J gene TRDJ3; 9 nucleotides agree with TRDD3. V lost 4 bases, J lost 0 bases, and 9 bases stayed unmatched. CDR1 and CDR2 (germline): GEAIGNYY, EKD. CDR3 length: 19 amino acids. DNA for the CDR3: TGTGCCTGTGATGCCGTACTGGGGGACTTCTCCTGGGACACCCGACAGATGTTTTTC. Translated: CACDAVLGDFSWDTRQMFF.

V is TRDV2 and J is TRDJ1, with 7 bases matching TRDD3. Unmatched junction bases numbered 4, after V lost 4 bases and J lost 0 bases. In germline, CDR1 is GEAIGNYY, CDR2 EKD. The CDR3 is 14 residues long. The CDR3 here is CACERLGDTDKLIF. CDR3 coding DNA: TGTGCCTGTGAAAGGCTGGGGGACACCGATAAACTCATCTTT.

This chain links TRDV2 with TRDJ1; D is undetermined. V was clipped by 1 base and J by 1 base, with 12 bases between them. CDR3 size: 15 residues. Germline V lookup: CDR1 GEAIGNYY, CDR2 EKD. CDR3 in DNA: TGTGCCTGTGACACGGCCCGTGTTCGCACCGATAAACTCATCTTT. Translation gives CACDTARVRTDKLIF.

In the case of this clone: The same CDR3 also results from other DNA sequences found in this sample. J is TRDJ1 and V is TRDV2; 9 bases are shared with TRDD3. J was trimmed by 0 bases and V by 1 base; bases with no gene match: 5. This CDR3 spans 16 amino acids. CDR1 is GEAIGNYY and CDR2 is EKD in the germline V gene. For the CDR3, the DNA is TGTGCCTGTGACACGGGGGGGATACCCGACACCGATAAACTCATCTTT. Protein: CACDTGGIPDTDKLIF.

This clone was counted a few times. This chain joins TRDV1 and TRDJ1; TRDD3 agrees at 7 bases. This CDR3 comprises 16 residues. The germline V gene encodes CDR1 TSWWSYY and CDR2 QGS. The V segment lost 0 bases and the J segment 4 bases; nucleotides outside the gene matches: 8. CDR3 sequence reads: CALGELVGIDHDKLIF. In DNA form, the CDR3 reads TGTGCTCTTGGGGAACTAGTGGGGATAGACCACGATAAACTCATCTTT.

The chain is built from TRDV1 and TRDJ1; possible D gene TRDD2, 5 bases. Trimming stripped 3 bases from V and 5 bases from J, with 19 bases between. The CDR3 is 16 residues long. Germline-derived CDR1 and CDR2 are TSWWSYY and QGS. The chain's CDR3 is CALGEPFPLLWDKLIF. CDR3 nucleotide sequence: TGTGCTCTTGGGGAGCCCTTTCCCCTACTCTGGGATAAACTCATCTTT.

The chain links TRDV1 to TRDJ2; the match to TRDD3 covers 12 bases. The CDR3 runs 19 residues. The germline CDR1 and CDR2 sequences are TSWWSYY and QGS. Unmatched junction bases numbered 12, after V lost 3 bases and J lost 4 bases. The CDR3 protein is CALGEFDWGILKATAQLFF. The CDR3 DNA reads TGTGCTCTTGGGGAGTTTGACTGGGGGATACTTAAGGCGACAGCACAACTCTTCTTT.

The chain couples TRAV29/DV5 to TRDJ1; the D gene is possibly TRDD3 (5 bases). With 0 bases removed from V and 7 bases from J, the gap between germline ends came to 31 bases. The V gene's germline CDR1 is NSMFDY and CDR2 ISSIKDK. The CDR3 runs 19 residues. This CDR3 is CAASGPRAPLPYTGGKLIF. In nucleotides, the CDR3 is TGTGCAGCAAGCGGGCCCAGAGCCCCTCTGCCATATACAGGGGGTAAACTCATCTTT.

DNA for the CDR3: TGTGCCTGTGAAAATTTACTGGGGGACCCGACCGATAAACTCATCTTT. It is translated as CACENLLGDPTDKLIF. This rearrangement joins TRDV2 to TRDJ1; 9 nucleotides match TRDD3. The V and J ends lost 4 bases and 2 bases, in that order; junction bases with no gene match: 10. Germline CDR1 is GEAIGNYY and CDR2 is EKD. The CDR3 has 16 residues.

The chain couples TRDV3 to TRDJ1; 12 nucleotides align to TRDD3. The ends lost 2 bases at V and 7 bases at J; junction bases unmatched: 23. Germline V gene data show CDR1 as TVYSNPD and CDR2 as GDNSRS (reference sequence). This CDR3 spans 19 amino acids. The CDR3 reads CAFGIRSAGTGGYTGKLIF. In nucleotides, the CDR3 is TGTGCCTTTGGGATCAGAAGTGCCGGTACTGGGGGATACACGGGTAAACTCATCTTT.

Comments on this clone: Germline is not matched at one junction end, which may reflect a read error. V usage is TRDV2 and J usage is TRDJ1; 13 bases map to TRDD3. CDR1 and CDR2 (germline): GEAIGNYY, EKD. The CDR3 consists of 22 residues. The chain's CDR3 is CACGPSSTVTGGYEVYTDKLIF. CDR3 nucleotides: TGTGCCTGTGGGCCTTCAAGTACCGTAACTGGGGGATACGAAGTCTACACCGACAAACTCATCTTT.

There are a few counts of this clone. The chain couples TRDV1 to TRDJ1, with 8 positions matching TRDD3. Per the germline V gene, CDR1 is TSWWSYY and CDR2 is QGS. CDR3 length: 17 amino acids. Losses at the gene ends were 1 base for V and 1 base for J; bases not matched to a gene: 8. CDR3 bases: TGTGCTCTTGGGGAACCAACTTGGGGGATTTTCACCGATAAACTCATCTTT. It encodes CALGEPTWGIFTDKLIF.